The 30 T cell receptor beta chains presented below share a single source sample, sequenced in a study of cytomegalovirus exposure and HLA in healthy donors. A multiplex PCR was run with 60 Vbeta primers and 13 Jbeta primers. Using immunoSEQ multiplex PCR, the repertoire was profiled, and TCRdb retains in-frame clones only, with some absent. The ten most abundant clones cover roughly 3.5% of a sample with roughly 34,000 clones. The specimen was PBMCs. The receptors originated from a man in his forties or fifties in good health and CMV-seronegative.

This sequence joins TRBV27 and TRBJ1-5; 9 bases are a match to TRBD1. Germline loops: CDR1 MNHEY, CDR2 SMNVEV (reference sequence). After removal of 5 bases from V and 6 bases from J, the junction contained 5 bases not matched to a gene. The CDR3 totals 14 residues. The CDR3 region is CASSRTGGGQPQHF. The CDR3 nucleotides are TGTGCCAGCAGTAGAACAGGGGGCGGTCAGCCCCAGCATTTT.

This chain joins TRBV5-1 and TRBJ1-2, with 11 positions matching TRBD1. Germline V CDR1 and CDR2: SGHRS, YFSETQ. J lost 0 bases, V lost 8 bases, and 9 bases had no gene match. The CDR3 extends over 16 amino acids. The CDR3 DNA follows: TGCGCCAGTCGGACAGGGGGCTCGGTCTCTAACTATGGCTACACCTTC. Translating it yields CASRTGGSVSNYGYTF.

The chain links TRBV28 to TRBJ2-7; TRBD2 matches at 8 bases. J was trimmed by 5 bases and V by 5 bases; bases with no gene match: 11. From germline, CDR1 is MDHEN and CDR2 SYDVKM. The CDR3 totals 15 residues. The CDR3 region has the DNA TGTGCCAGCAGTGCGCCGAGCGGGAGTCGGAACGAGCAGTACTTC. Translation: CASSAPSGSRNEQYF.

CDR3 nucleotide sequence: TGCGCCAGCAGCCCGAGCCAAGGACTAGCGGTGGACAATGAGCAGTTCTTC. It yields the protein CASSPSQGLAVDNEQFF. The chain couples TRBV4-1 to TRBJ2-1; TRBD2 agrees at 10 bases. V lost 4 bases to trimming and J lost 5 bases; unmatched junction nucleotides: 11. CDR1 is MGHRA and CDR2 is YSYEKL in the germline V gene. The CDR3 length is 17 residues.

This CDR3 is CASSPGGKFQPQHF. CDR3 sequence (DNA): TGTGCCAGCAGCCCAGGGGGTAAATTTCAGCCCCAGCATTTT. This chain connects TRBV5-6 to TRBJ1-5; TRBD1 aligns across 7 bases. The CDR3 runs to 14 residues. J was trimmed by 6 bases and V by 4 bases; bases with no gene match: 7. From germline, CDR1 is SGHDT and CDR2 YYEEEE.

The chain links TRBV5-4 to TRBJ2-3, with 9 bases matching TRBD2. Per germline, CDR1 SGHNT and CDR2 YYREEE (reference sequence). Trimming at V came to 4 bases and at J to 6 bases, leaving 6 bases not matched to a gene. The CDR3 covers 14 residues. The CDR3 here is CASSLAGGPDTQYF. As DNA, the CDR3 is TGTGCCAGCAGCCTGGCGGGAGGGCCCGATACGCAGTATTTT.

About this clone: Mismatch with germline at one junction end may stem from a read error. The chain employs TRBV11-1 and TRBJ1-5; D is ambiguous. The CDR3 loop spans 13 amino acids. CDR1 SGHAT and CDR2 FQDESV come from the germline V gene (reference sequence). CDR3 residues: CASSLNSDQPQHF. The CDR3 nucleotides are TGTGCCAGCAGCTTAAATAGCGATCAGCCCCAGCATTTT.

The chain employs TRBV28 and TRBJ2-3, with 8 bases matching TRBD1. J gave up 0 bases and V 6 bases, and 5 bases lay outside the gene matches. The CDR3 length is 15 residues. Germline CDR1 and CDR2: MDHEN and SYDVKM. CDR3 coding DNA: TGTGCCAGCAGCCGGACAGGGACTAGCACAGATACGCAGTATTTT. This gives the protein CASSRTGTSTDTQYF.

The CDR3 protein is CASSQGPREPTYNEQFF. The DNA of the CDR3 is TGTGCCAGCAGCCAAGGCCCCCGGGAGCCAACCTACAATGAGCAGTTCTTC. The rearrangement links TRBV4-2 to TRBJ2-1; D is possibly TRBD2 (6 bases). The CDR3 loop spans 17 amino acids. Germline loops: CDR1 LGHNA, CDR2 YNFKEQ. Trimming took off 1 base at V and 2 bases at J, with 15 bases between the two ends.

The gene calls are TRBV29-1 and TRBJ1-2; 8 positions match TRBD1. The germline gives CDR1 SQVTM, CDR2 ANQGSEA. This CDR3 contains 14 residues. V was clipped by 7 bases and J by 5 bases; unmatched bases: 12. The CDR3 here is CSGDRKINEYGYTF. CDR3 sequence (DNA): TGCAGCGGGGACAGGAAGATCAACGAATATGGCTACACCTTC.

This chain links TRBV5-1 with TRBJ1-4, with D hard to call. The germline gives CDR1 SGHRS, CDR2 YFSETQ. Trimming pared 0 bases from V and 3 bases from J, leaving 6 bases between. The CDR3 contains 14 residues. CDR3 nucleotide sequence: TGCGCCAGCAGCTTGGCAGCGGCTAATGAAAAACTGTTTTTT. Protein sequence: CASSLAAANEKLFF. The variable domain in full, with the rest retrieved from reference TRBV5-1 and TRBJ1-4, is KAGVTQTPRYLIKTRGQQVTLSCSPISGHRSVSWYQQTPGQGLQFLFEYFSETQRNKGNFPGRFSGRQFSNSRSEMNVSTLELGDSALYLCASSLAAANEKLFFGSGTQLSVL.

This chain links TRBV19 with TRBJ2-3; maybe TRBD2 (6 bases). Germline CDR1 reads LNHDA; CDR2 reads SQIVND (reference sequence). The CDR3 covers 14 residues. V was pared by 6 bases and J by 6 bases, with 16 bases between. CDR3 residues: CASSLAYDRDTQYF. The CDR3 DNA is TGTGCCAGTAGCCTAGCGTACGATCGGGATACGCAGTATTTT.

About this clone: The junction departs from the called germline gene at one end, perhaps through a read error. The chain is built from TRBV6-5 and TRBJ1-1; D ambiguous. This CDR3 has 13 amino acids. Germline assignment: CDR1 MNHEY and CDR2 SVGAGI. The CDR3: CASRTHMQTVAFF. CDR3 nucleotide sequence: TGTGCCAGCAGGACTCACATGCAAACTGTAGCTTTCTTT.

CDR3 in amino acids: CASIDDRSSYNEQFF. The CDR3 nucleotides are TGTGCCAGCATCGATGACAGGAGCTCCTACAATGAGCAGTTCTTC. This sequence joins TRBV7-9 and TRBJ2-1, with D possibly being TRBD1 (6 bases). This CDR3 is built from 15 residues. Trimming took off 7 bases at V and 0 bases at J, with 13 bases between the two ends. Germline CDR1 SEHNR, CDR2 FQNEAQ (reference sequence).

The chain carries TRBV7-8 and TRBJ1-2, with 11 nucleotides matching TRBD1. Germline CDR1 and CDR2: SGHVS and FQNEAQ. The V gene end was trimmed by 4 bases and the J gene end by 6 bases; junction bases not matched to a gene: 4. The CDR3 sequence is 14 residues long. The CDR3 nucleotides read TGTGCCAGCAGCTGGACAGGGGGCGCGAATGGCTACACCTTC. Translated: CASSWTGGANGYTF. Supplemented by reference TRBV7-8 and TRBJ1-2, the full variable domain reads GAGVSQSPRYKVAKRGQDVALRCDPISGHVSLFWYQQALGQGPEFLTYFQNEAQLDKSGLPSDRFFAERPEGSVSTLKIQRTQQEDSAVYLCASSWTGGANGYTFGSGTRLTVV.

The genes are TRBV25-1 and TRBJ2-2, with D possibly TRBD2 on 6 matching bases. The ends were cut back, 3 bases at V and 4 bases at J, with 9 bases in the middle. The CDR3 sequence is 14 residues long. CDR1 MGHDK and CDR2 SYGVNS come from the germline V gene. The CDR3 here is CASSDRRGTGELFF. The CDR3 bases are TGTGCCAGCAGTGATAGGCGGGGCACCGGGGAGCTGTTTTTT.

The chain carries TRBV5-1 and TRBJ2-2; TRBD1 agrees at 8 bases. Germline V lookup: CDR1 SGHRS, CDR2 YFSETQ. CDR3 length equals 18 residues. J lost 2 bases, V lost 4 bases, and 13 bases had no gene match. The CDR3 spells CASSGGTGSNLNTGELFF. CDR3 bases: TGCGCCAGCAGCGGGGGGACAGGTTCCAACCTTAACACCGGGGAGCTGTTTTTT.

This chain connects TRBV5-6 to TRBJ2-5; D might be TRBD2 (6 bases). V gave up 0 bases and J gave up 3 bases, with 6 bases separating them. This CDR3 is built from 13 residues. In germline, CDR1 is SGHDT, CDR2 YYEEEE. CDR3 region: CASSLGLEETQYF. The CDR3 DNA reads as TGTGCCAGCAGCTTGGGACTAGAAGAGACCCAGTACTTC.

This chain joins TRBV6-5 and TRBJ1-1; D call uncertain. In germline, CDR1 is MNHEY, CDR2 SVGAGI. The CDR3 has 15 residues. The V end lost 6 bases, the J end lost 1 base, and 15 bases lay between the germline ends. The CDR3 DNA sequence: TGTGCCAGCAGCAACCCCGGGCGGGCGAACACTGAAGCTTTCTTT. Residues: CASSNPGRANTEAFF.

The CDR3 DNA sequence: TGTGCCAGCAGCGCGGACTCCACAGATACGCAGTATTTT. The encoded protein is CASSADSTDTQYF. This rearrangement joins TRBV7-3 to TRBJ2-3; D is possibly TRBD2 (5 bases). Germline lookup yields CDR1 SGHTA and CDR2 FQGTGA. The CDR3 spans 13 residues. The V end lost 5 bases, the J end lost 2 bases, and 8 bases lay between the germline ends.

V usage is TRBV5-8 and J usage is TRBJ1-2; D is possibly TRBD1 (6 bases). Trimming cost V 3 bases and J 7 bases, with 10 bases left between them. The CDR3 runs to 12 residues. Per the germline V gene, CDR1 is SGHTS and CDR2 is YDEGEE. The CDR3 region is CASSSQGFGYTF. The CDR3 nucleotides are TGTGCCAGCAGCTCACAGGGATTTGGCTACACCTTC.

The V call is TRBV28, the J call TRBJ1-3; 8 bases are shared with TRBD1. The ends lost 2 bases at V and 4 bases at J; junction bases unmatched: 4. The CDR3 contains 15 residues. Germline CDR1 and CDR2: MDHEN and SYDVKM. The CDR3 loop is CASSLIWTGGNTIYF. DNA of the CDR3: TGTGCCAGCAGTTTAATCTGGACAGGGGGAAACACCATATATTTT.

The rearrangement uses TRBV7-9 and TRBJ2-2, with 15 bases matching TRBD2. J was trimmed by 7 bases and V by 5 bases; bases with no gene match: 5. The CDR3 runs to 16 residues. Germline V lookup: CDR1 SEHNR, CDR2 FQNEAQ (reference sequence). CDR3 coding DNA: TGTGCCAGCAGCAGGGGACTAGCGGGAGGAGGCGGGGAGCTGTTTTTT. It specifies CASSRGLAGGGGELFF.

The V gene is TRBV6-1, the J gene TRBJ1-2; TRBD1 matches at 7 bases. This CDR3 region has 15 residues. J gave up 8 bases and V 3 bases, and 12 bases lay outside the gene matches. CDR1 and CDR2 from the germline V gene are MNHNS and SASEGT. CDR3 in DNA: TGTGCCAGCAGTGATATCCGACAGGGACCATACGGCTACACCTTC. This codes for CASSDIRQGPYGYTF.

Measured by frequency, this clone is large. This sequence joins TRBV4-3 and TRBJ2-6; tentative D call: TRBD1 (5 bases). V dropped 2 bases and J dropped 0 bases, with 8 bases sitting between them. The germline V gene has CDR1 LGHNA and CDR2 YSLEER. This CDR3 has 16 residues. For the CDR3, the DNA is TGCGCCAGCAGCCAAAAAACAGGCTCTGGGGCCAACGTCCTGACTTTC. Amino acids: CASSQKTGSGANVLTF.

The V call is TRBV18, the J call TRBJ2-1; perhaps TRBD1 as D (5 bases). The CDR3 extends over 15 amino acids. V dropped 2 bases and J dropped 5 bases, with 13 bases sitting between them. The germline CDR1 and CDR2 sequences are KGHSH and LQKENI. Written as DNA, the CDR3 is TGTGCCAGCTCACCAGGGGCTGGGGCTGACAATGAGCAGTTCTTC. The encoded protein is CASSPGAGADNEQFF.

V gene TRBV7-2 combines with J gene TRBJ2-3; 8 bases line up with TRBD1. The germline CDR1 and CDR2 sequences are SGHTA and FQGNSA. CDR3 length equals 16 residues. J lost 1 base, V lost 5 bases, and 8 bases had no gene match. The CDR3 spells CASSPRQGFGTDTQYF. As DNA, the CDR3 is TGTGCCAGCAGCCCCCGACAGGGGTTCGGCACAGATACGCAGTATTTT.

The gene calls are TRBV6-1 and TRBJ1-5; D is unresolved. V shed 0 bases and J shed 5 bases, with 8 bases lying between them. Germline assignment: CDR1 MNHNS and CDR2 SASEGT. CDR3 length equals 14 residues. The CDR3 bases are TGTGCCAGCAGTGAAGCGAGCCAACATCAGCCCCAGCATTTT. Its protein product is CASSEASQHQPQHF.

V usage is TRBV4-1 and J usage is TRBJ2-3; 11 bases line up with TRBD2. Germline lookup yields CDR1 MGHRA and CDR2 YSYEKL. The ends lost 1 base at V and 4 bases at J; junction bases unmatched: 7. The CDR3 is 17 amino acids. The CDR3 protein is CASSQVSGRAEADTQYF. In DNA, the CDR3 is TGCGCCAGCAGCCAAGTTAGCGGGAGGGCGGAGGCAGATACGCAGTATTTT.

CDR3 sequence (DNA): TGCGCCAGCAGCTCAAGCGCAGATACGCAGTATTTT. It yields the protein CASSSSADTQYF. The rearrangement links TRBV5-1 to TRBJ2-3; no clear D. Germline V gives CDR1 SGHRS, CDR2 YFSETQ. This CDR3 has 12 residues. V was clipped by 3 bases and J by 4 bases, with 6 bases between them.